This T cell receptor beta chain is from a study of blood T cell repertoires in COVID-19. On the study more broadly: Sites in the United States, Italy and Spain provided acute and convalescent COVID-19 samples.

Germline V gene sequence: CDR1 SGHTA, CDR2 FQGNSA. Trimming took 3 bases from V and 0 from J; bases not matched to a gene: 6. CDR3 size: 16 residues. Authors' processing steps: Scientists estimated how many nucleated cells there were by amplifying reference gene primers. TCRdb's table, derived via immunoSEQ multiplex PCR, lists solely in-frame clones and lacks some. From that table come the V and J calls and clone size; the DNA was used to work out D and trimming. The data show roughly 52,000 clones, with around 89% seen just once and about a fifth held by the top ten. This chain connects TRBV7-2 to TRBJ2-3; 7 bases fit TRBD2. Sequencing used peripheral blood. The sequence was obtained from a human donor in a cohort sampled during active COVID-19. The CDR3 protein is CASSFSSSGSTDTQYF. DNA of the CDR3: TGTGCCAGCAGCTTTTCGTCTAGCGGAAGCACAGATACGCAGTATTTT. The whole variable domain, remainder taken from reference TRBV7-2 and TRBJ2-3, is GAGVSQSPSNKVTEKGKDVELRCDPISGHTALYWYRQSLGQGLEFLIYFQGNSAPDKSGLPSDRFSAERTGGSVSTLTIQRTQQEDSAVYLCASSFSSSGSTDTQYFGPGTRLTVL.